Presented here are 8 T cell receptor beta chains from one specimen sequenced in a study of circulating tumor DNA in untreated peripheral T-cell lymphoma. Some clones are missing from TCRdb's copy, which holds only in-frame ones; the method was immunoSEQ multiplex PCR. The sample has 9,500 to 13,000 clones; about 80% are singletons. Sequencing was done on a sample of tumor tissue. These receptors all come from a human donor with peripheral T-cell lymphoma.

This clone was observed a handful of times. V is TRBV5-1 and J is TRBJ2-7; D may be TRBD2 (5 bases). CDR1 is SGHRS and CDR2 is YFSETQ in the germline V gene. Trimming shortened V by 0 bases and J by 4 bases, and 14 bases separated the two germline ends. This CDR3 contains 15 residues. The CDR3 DNA follows: TGCGCCAGCAGCTTGGAGAGGGATGGGAGTTACGAGCAGTACTTC. It codes for CASSLERDGSYEQYF.

In this sample, this clone turned up once. V and J are TRBV11-3 and TRBJ2-1, with D possibly TRBD1 on 5 matching bases. Trimming took off 0 bases at V and 1 base at J, with 7 bases between the two ends. Looked up from germline, CDR1 is SGHNT and CDR2 is YENEEA. The CDR3 loop spans 15 amino acids. In DNA form, the CDR3 reads TGTGCCAGCAGCTTAGATGGGGCTTCCTACAATGAGCAGTTCTTC. This gives the protein CASSLDGASYNEQFF.

CDR3 bases: TGTGCCAGCAGGCCCCGCGGACAGGGGACGGAGACCCAGTACTTC. It yields the protein CASRPRGQGTETQYF. The genes are TRBV6-8 and TRBJ2-5, with TRBD1 identical over 9 bases. CDR3 length: 15 amino acids. The V gene end was trimmed by 6 bases and the J gene end by 5 bases; junction bases not matched to a gene: 10. Germline loops: CDR1 MNHGY, CDR2 SAAAGT.

This clone was counted between two and nine times. The chain has TRBV5-1 and TRBJ2-7, with a weak D call TRBD2 (5 bases). The V end lost 1 base, the J end lost 0 bases, and 11 bases lay between the germline ends. This CDR3 is 15 amino acids long. Germline values: CDR1 SGHRS, CDR2 YFSETQ. The CDR3 reads CASSLYSGSSYEQYF. CDR3 nucleotide sequence: TGCGCCAGCAGCTTGTATTCGGGGAGCTCCTACGAGCAGTACTTC.

The chain employs TRBV10-2 and TRBJ2-5; D is unresolved. The DNA end is a closer match to TRBJ2-7, so the J assignment may be wrong. CDR1 and CDR2 from the germline V gene are WSHSY and SAAADI. The CDR3 loop spans 13 amino acids. This CDR3 reads CASTIPGSYEQYF. The CDR3 nucleotides read TGCGCCAGCACCATTCCAGGCTCCTACGAGCAGTACTTC.

This clone was seen only once. The rearrangement uses TRBV7-5 and TRBJ1-6. TRBV7-5 constitutes a pseudogene. This CDR3 has 16 amino acids. DNA for the CDR3: TGTGCCAGCAGCCCTCGTCCGAGCGGCTATAATTCACCCCTCCACTTT. Translation: CASSPRPSGYNSPLHF.

This chain links TRBV19 with TRBJ2-5; possibly TRBD1 or TRBD2 for D (5 bases each). The V and J ends lost 1 base and 8 bases respectively, with 17 bases between them. The CDR3 loop spans 15 amino acids. Germline V gives CDR1 LNHDA, CDR2 SQIVND (reference sequence). The CDR3 DNA sequence: TGTGCCAGTAGTATAGGGGCGACAGCCGGGGAAACCCAGTACTTC. It specifies CASSIGATAGETQYF.

V and J are TRBV30 and TRBJ1-6; a weak D match, TRBD1 (5 bases). The V and J ends lost 4 bases and 10 bases respectively, with 17 bases between them. The CDR3 is 14 amino acids. From germline, CDR1 is GTSNPN and CDR2 SVGIG (reference sequence). CDR3 sequence: CAWTKGQGGSPLHF. CDR3 in DNA: TGTGCCTGGACTAAAGGGCAGGGAGGCTCACCCCTCCACTTT.